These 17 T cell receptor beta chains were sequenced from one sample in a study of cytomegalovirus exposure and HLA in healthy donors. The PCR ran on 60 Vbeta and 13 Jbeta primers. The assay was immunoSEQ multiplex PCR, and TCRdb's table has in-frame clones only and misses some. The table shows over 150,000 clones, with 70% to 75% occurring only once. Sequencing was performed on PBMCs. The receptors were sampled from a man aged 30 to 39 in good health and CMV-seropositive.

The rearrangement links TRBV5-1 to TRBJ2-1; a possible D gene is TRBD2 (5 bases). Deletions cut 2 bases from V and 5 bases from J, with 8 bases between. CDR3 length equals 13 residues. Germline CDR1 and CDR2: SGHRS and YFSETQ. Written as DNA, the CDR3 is TGCGCCAGCAGCTTAGGACTGAACAATGAGCAGTTCTTC. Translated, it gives CASSLGLNNEQFF.

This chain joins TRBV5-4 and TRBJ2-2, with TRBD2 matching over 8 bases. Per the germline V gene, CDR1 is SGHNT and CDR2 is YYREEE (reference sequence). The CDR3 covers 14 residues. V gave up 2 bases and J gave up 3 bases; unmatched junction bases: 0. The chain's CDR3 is CASSFGGDTGELFF. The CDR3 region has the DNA TGTGCCAGCAGCTTCGGGGGGGACACCGGGGAGCTGTTTTTT. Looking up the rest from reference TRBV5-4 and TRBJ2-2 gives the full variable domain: ETGVTQSPTHLIKTRGQQVTLRCSSQSGHNTVSWYQQALGQGPQFIFQYYREEENGRGNFPPRFSGLQFPNYSSELNVNALELDDSALYLCASSFGGDTGELFFGEGSRLTVL.

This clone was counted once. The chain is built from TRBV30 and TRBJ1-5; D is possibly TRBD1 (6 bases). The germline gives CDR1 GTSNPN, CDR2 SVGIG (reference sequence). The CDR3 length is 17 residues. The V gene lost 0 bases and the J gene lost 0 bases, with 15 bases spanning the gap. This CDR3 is CAWSVAQGPYSNQPQHF. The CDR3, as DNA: TGTGCCTGGAGTGTAGCCCAGGGGCCCTATAGCAATCAGCCCCAGCATTTT. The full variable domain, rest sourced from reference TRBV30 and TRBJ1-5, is SQTIHQWPATLVQPVGSPLSLECTVEGTSNPNLYWYRQAAGRGLQLLFYSVGIGQISSEVPQNLSASRPQDRQFILSSKKLLLSDSGFYLCAWSVAQGPYSNQPQHFGDGTRLSIL.

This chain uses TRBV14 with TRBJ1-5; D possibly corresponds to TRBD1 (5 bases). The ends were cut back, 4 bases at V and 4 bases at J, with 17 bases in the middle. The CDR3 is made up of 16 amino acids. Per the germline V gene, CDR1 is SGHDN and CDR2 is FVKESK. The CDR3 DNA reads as TGTGCCAGCAGCCGGGGACTAAATATAGCAAATCAGCCCCAGCATTTT. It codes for CASSRGLNIANQPQHF. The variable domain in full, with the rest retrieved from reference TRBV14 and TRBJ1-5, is EAGVTQFPSHSVIEKGQTVTLRCDPISGHDNLYWYRRVMGKEIKFLLHFVKESKQDESGMPNNRFLAERTGGTYSTLKVQPAELEDSGVYFCASSRGLNIANQPQHFGDGTRLSIL.

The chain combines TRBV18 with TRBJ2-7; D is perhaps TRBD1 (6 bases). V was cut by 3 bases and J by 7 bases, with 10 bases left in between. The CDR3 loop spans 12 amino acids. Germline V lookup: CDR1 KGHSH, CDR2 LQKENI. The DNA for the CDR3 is TGTGCCAGCTCACCTACAGGGAAGGAGCAGTACTTC. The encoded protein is CASSPTGKEQYF.

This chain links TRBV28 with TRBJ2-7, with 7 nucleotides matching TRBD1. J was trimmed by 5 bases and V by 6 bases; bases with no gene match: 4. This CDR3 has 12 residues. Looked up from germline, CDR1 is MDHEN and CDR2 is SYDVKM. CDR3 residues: CASSGDSHEQYF. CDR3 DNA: TGTGCCAGCAGCGGGGACAGCCACGAGCAGTACTTC.

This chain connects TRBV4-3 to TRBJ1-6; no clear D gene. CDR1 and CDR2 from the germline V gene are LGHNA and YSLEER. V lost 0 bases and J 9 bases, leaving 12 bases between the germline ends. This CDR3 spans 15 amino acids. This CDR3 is CASSQERGVASPLHF. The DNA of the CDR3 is TGCGCCAGCAGCCAAGAACGGGGTGTAGCTTCACCCCTCCACTTT.

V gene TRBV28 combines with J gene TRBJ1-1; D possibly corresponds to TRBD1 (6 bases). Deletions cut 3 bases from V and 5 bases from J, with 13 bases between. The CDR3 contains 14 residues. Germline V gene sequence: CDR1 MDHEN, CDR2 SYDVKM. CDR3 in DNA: TGTGCCAGCAGTTTGAGACAGGCCGCGACTGAAGCTTTCTTT. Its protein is CASSLRQAATEAFF.

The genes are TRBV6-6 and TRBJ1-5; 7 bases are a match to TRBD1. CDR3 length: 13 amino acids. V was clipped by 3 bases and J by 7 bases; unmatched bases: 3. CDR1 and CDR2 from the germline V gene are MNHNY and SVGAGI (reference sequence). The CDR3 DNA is TGTGCCAGCAGTTATCAGGGGGTCCAGCCCCAGCATTTT. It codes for CASSYQGVQPQHF.

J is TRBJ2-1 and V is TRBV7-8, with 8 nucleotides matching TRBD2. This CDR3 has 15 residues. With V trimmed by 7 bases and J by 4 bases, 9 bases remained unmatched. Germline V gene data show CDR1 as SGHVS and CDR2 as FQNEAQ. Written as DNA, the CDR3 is TGTGCCAGCAAGAAGGGCAGCGGGAGTTACAATGAGCAGTTCTTC. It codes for CASKKGSGSYNEQFF. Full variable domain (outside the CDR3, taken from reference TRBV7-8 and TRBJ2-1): GAGVSQSPRYKVAKRGQDVALRCDPISGHVSLFWYQQALGQGPEFLTYFQNEAQLDKSGLPSDRFFAERPEGSVSTLKIQRTQQEDSAVYLCASKKGSGSYNEQFFGPGTRLTVL.

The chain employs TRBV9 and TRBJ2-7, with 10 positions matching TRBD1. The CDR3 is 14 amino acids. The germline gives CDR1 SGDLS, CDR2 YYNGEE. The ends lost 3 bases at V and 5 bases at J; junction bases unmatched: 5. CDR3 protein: CASSGDRGLDEQYF. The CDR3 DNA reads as TGTGCCAGCAGCGGCGACAGGGGGCTCGACGAGCAGTACTTC.

The CDR3 coding sequence is TGTGCCTGGAGTCCGGGACATGTGGCTTTCTTT. Translation gives CAWSPGHVAFF. The gene calls are TRBV30 and TRBJ1-1; possible D gene TRBD1, 6 bases. Deletions cut 2 bases from V and 11 bases from J, with 12 bases between. The CDR3 length is 11 residues. Germline CDR1 GTSNPN, CDR2 SVGIG (reference sequence).

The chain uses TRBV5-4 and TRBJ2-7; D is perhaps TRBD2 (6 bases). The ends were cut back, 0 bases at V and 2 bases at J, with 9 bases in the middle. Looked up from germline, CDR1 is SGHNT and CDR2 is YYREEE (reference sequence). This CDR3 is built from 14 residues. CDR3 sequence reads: CASSLGREAYEQYF. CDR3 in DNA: TGTGCCAGCAGCTTGGGGCGGGAAGCCTACGAGCAGTACTTC. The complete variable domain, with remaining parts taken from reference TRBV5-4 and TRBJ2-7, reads ETGVTQSPTHLIKTRGQQVTLRCSSQSGHNTVSWYQQALGQGPQFIFQYYREEENGRGNFPPRFSGLQFPNYSSELNVNALELDDSALYLCASSLGREAYEQYFGPGTRLTVT.

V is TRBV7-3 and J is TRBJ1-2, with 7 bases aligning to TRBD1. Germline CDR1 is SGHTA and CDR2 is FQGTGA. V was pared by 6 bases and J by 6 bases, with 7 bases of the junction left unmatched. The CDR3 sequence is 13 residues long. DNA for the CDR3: TGTGCCAGCAGTTTCGACAGGGCGGATGGCTACACCTTC. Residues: CASSFDRADGYTF.

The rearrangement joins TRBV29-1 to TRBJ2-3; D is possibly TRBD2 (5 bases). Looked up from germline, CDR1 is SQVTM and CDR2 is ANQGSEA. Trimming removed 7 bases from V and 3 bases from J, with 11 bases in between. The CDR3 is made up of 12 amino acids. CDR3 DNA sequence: TGCAGCGCCACGACGGGGACAGATACGCAGTATTTT. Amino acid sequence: CSATTGTDTQYF.

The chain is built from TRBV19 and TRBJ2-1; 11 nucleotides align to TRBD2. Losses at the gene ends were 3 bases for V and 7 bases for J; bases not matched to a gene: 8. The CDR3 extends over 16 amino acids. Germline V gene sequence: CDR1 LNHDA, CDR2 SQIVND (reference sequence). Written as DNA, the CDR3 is TGTGCCAGTAGTATCCTATCGACTAGCGGGACTAATGAGCAGTTCTTC. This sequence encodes CASSILSTSGTNEQFF.

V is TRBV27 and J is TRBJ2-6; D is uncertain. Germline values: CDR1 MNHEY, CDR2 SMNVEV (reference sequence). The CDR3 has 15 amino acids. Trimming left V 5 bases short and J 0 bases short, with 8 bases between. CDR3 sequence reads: CASSLLLSGANVLTF. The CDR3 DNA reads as TGTGCCAGCAGTCTACTGCTCTCTGGGGCCAACGTCCTGACTTTC.